The sequence of this T cell receptor beta chain was determined in a study of T-cell memory formation after mild COVID-19. The J segment lost 6 bases and the V segment lost 3 bases, leaving 4 bases of the junction unmatched. Germline CDR1 and CDR2: SEHNR and FQNEAQ (reference sequence). This CDR3 spans 15 amino acids. Study-wide findings and caveats: The second-wave clones peaking on day 37 were not confirmed as SARS-CoV-2-specific. Researchers found some responding clones in pre-infection memory, a sign that cross-reactive memory joined.

TCRdb independently ran MiXCR on the 5' RACE reads; one entry per CDR3 protein. The table records approximately 150,000 distinct CDR3 sequences, more than 12% of them present only once. Turning to this clonotype: Its antigen is unidentified.

The receptor was isolated from an adult woman who had mild COVID-19 (a few samples of this study predate the infection). Cell type and time point are not known. The V call is TRBV7-9, the J call TRBJ2-1, with 11 bases matching TRBD2. The source material was PBMCs or a T cell subset sorted from them (not recorded which). CDR3 amino acids: CASSFGTSGFNEQFF. For the CDR3, the DNA is TGTGCCAGCAGCTTTGGGACTAGCGGCTTCAATGAGCAGTTCTTC.